The clone carrying this TCR beta chain was seen repeatedly, ten times or more. Looked up from germline, CDR1 is SGDLS and CDR2 is YYNGEE. The V gene end was trimmed by 0 bases and the J gene end by 9 bases; junction bases not matched to a gene: 12. There are 17 residues in the CDR3. The data are from a study of T cell repertoires in cytomegalovirus infection. Study details: Indications came from public TCR beta signatures; they pointed to CMV infection and to a matching HLA type.

One entry per CDR3 protein, called by TCRdb with MiXCR from the reads. The table has around 230,000 distinct CDR3 sequences, approximately 7% seen once. The origin of this receptor is a human donor in good health (CMV status not recorded). Some clones in this sample may be carry-over from other donors' samples. The rearrangement uses TRBV9 and TRBJ2-1, with 10 bases matching TRBD2. Sequencing was performed on PBMCs. In DNA form, the CDR3 reads TGTGCCAGCAGCGTAGTAGGACGAGCGGGGGGGCGTGGTGAGCAGTTCTTC. Protein: CASSVVGRAGGRGEQFF. The full variable domain, completed using reference TRBV9 and TRBJ2-1, is DSGVTQTPKHLITATGQRVTLRCSPRSGDLSVYWYQQSLDQGLQFLIQYYNGEERAKGNILERFSAQQFPDLHSELNLSSLELGDSALYFCASSVVGRAGGRGEQFFGPGTRLTVL.